This T cell receptor beta chain was recorded in a study of T cells in Graves' hyperthyroidism and ophthalmopathy. Amplification yielded TCR beta CDR3 regions, with RNA transcripts as the source. HTBI primers drove first-round RT-PCR of the TCR CDR3. A single record per CDR3 protein comes from TCRdb applying MiXCR to the multiplex PCR reads. The table includes 370,000 or so distinct CDR3 sequences, approximately 12% detected once. Trimming removed 5 bases from V and 8 bases from J, with 12 bases in between. The CDR3 runs 12 residues. CDR1 and CDR2 from the germline V gene are SQVTM and ANQGSEA. PBMCs were sourced from roughly 9.3 ml fresh peripheral blood.

The sample was blood. This receptor was taken from a man aged 25-45 years with Graves' hyperthyroidism that later progressed to Graves' ophthalmopathy. The V and J genes are TRBV29-1 and TRBJ1-4; no clear D gene. In DNA form, the CDR3 reads TGCAGCGTTTTAGGAGGGTGGGAAAAACTGTTTTTT. Residues: CSVLGGWEKLFF.